This T cell receptor (beta chain) was captured by sequencing in a study of blood T cell repertoires in COVID-19. For the study at large: The study drew acute and convalescent COVID-19 samples from the United States, Italy and Spain. Nucleic acid was either cDNA or gDNA, and it came from T cells, B-cell-depleted T cells, or PBMCs.

As originally analysed: Scientists estimated how many nucleated cells there were by amplifying reference gene primers. Assay used: immunoSEQ multiplex PCR; TCRdb lists only in-frame clones, some missing. V and J calls and clone size follow that table, whereas D and trimming were derived from the DNA. This table has 55,000 to 65,000 clones, approximately 82% appearing once. The receptor was derived from a woman over 75 with acute or convalescent COVID-19. The specimen sequenced was peripheral blood.

CDR3 sequence reads: CASSLGAGELFF. The DNA for the CDR3 is TGTGCCAGCAGTTTGGGCGCCGGGGAGCTGTTTTTT. This chain uses TRBV6-2 or TRBV6-3 with TRBJ2-2; the D is unclear. The CDR3 runs to 12 residues. Germline CDR1 reads MNHEY; CDR2 reads SVGEGT. V was clipped by 4 bases and J by 6 bases, with 6 bases between them.